The clone carrying this T cell receptor beta chain appeared once. Original analysis: Estimation of nucleated cell counts relied on the amplification of reference gene primers. The method was immunoSEQ multiplex PCR; TCRdb's version includes in-frame clones alone and lacks a portion of them. V and J calls and clone size are given by that table; D and trimming were obtained from the DNA. The repertoire holds roughly 190,000 clones, with about four fifths as singletons. This sample is drawn from a study of blood T cell repertoires in COVID-19. About the research overall: COVID-19 samples collected from the United States, Italy and Spain covered acute and convalescent phases. Sample material is recorded as cDNA or gDNA derived from T cells, B-cell-depleted T cells, or PBMCs.

This TCR was recovered from a man aged 60 to 69 with acute or convalescent COVID-19. Sequenced: peripheral blood.

The CDR3, as DNA: TGCAGTGCTAGTGGGGGGACAGACTCCTACGAGCAGTACTTC. It yields the protein CSASGGTDSYEQYF. The J gene is TRBJ2-7, the V gene TRBV20-1; perhaps TRBD1 as D (7 bases). Per the germline V gene, CDR1 is DFQATT and CDR2 is SNEGSKA (reference sequence). The ends were cut back, 3 bases at V and 0 bases at J, with 12 bases in the middle. The CDR3 runs 14 residues.